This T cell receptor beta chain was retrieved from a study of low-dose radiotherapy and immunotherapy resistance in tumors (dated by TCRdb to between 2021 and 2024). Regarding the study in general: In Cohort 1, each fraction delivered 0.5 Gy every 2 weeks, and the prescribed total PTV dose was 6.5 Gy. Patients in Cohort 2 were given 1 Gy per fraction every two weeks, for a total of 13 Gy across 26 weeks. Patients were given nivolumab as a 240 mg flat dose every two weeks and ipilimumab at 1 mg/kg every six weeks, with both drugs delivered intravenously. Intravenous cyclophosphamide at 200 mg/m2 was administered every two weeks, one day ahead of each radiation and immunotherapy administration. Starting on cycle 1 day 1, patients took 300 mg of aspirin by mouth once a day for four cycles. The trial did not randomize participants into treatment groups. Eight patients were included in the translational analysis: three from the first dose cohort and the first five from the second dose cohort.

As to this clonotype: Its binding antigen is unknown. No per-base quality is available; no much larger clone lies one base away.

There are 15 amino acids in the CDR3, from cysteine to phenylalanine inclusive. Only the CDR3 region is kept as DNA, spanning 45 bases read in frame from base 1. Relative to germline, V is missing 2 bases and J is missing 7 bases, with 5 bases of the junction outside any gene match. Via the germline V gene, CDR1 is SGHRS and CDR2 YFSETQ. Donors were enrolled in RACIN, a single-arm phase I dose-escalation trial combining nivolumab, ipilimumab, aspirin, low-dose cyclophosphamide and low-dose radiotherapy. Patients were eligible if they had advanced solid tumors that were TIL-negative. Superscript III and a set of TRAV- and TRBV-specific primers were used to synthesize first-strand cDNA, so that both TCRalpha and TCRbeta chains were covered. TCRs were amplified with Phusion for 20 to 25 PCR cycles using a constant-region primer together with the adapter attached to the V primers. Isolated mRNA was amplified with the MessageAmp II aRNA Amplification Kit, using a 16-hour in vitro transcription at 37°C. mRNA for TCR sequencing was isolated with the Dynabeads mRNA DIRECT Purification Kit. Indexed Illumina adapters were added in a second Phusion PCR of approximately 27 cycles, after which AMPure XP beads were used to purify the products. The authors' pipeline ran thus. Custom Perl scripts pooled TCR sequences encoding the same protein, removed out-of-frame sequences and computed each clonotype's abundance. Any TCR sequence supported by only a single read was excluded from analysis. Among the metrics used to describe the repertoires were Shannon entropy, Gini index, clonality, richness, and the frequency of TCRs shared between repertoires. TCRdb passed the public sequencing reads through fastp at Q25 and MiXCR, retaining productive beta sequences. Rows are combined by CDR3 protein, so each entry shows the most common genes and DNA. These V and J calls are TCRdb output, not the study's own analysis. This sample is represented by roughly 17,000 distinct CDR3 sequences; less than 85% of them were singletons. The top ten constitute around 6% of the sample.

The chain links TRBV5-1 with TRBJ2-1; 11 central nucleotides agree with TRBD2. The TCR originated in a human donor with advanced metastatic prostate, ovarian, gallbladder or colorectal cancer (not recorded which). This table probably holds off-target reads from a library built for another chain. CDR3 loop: CASSLTSGSGNEQFF. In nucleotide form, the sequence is TGCGCCAGCAGCTTAACTAGCGGGAGTGGGAATGAGCAGTTCTTC. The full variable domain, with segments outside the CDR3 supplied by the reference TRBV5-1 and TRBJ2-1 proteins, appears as KAGVTQTPRYLIKTRGQQVTLSCSPISGHRSVSWYQQTPGQGLQFLFEYFSETQRNKGNFPGRFSGRQFSNSRSEMNVSTLELGDSALYLCASSLTSGSGNEQFFGPGTRLTVL.